The rows below give T cell receptor beta chains drawn from one sample of a study of blood T cells in healthy people across ages. TCRdb re-derived calls from the 5' RACE reads in MiXCR, one entry per CDR3 protein. The sample lists hundreds of thousands of distinct CDR3 sequences; approximately 25% were seen once. This same sample was also part of a study on T cells of mothers and their children.

The sequencing sample was made of blood. The receptors stem from a boy between 10 and 17 years old in good health. Each CDR3 is given with its conserved first and last residue. The D gene is left open where the match is weak. The listing skips clone size in some rows; elsewhere it reads once, few, many or a size class.

TRBJ1-2,few,TRBV27,-,TGTGCCAGCAGTTTGAGCGGCCCGACGGCTTACTATGGCTACACCTTC,CASSLSGPTAYYGYTF
TRBJ2-5,-,TRBV7-9,TRBD2,TGTGCCAGCAGCTCTCCTCCCGGGACTAGCGGAATGCAAGAGACCCAGTACTTC,CASSSPPGTSGMQETQYF
TRBJ1-2,-,TRBV4-3,TRBD1,TGCGCCAGCAGCCAAGATCTTGACAGGGGAGATGGCTACACCTTC,CASSQDLDRGDGYTF
TRBJ2-3,few,TRBV29-1,-,TGCAGCGTTGACCCGGGCGGAGATACGCAGTATTTT,CSVDPGGDTQYF
TRBJ2-7,few,TRBV11-2,-,TGTGCCAGCAGCTTTAAAAGTGTCAGCTCCTACGAGCAGTACTTC,CASSFKSVSSYEQYF
TRBJ2-3,few,TRBV12-3/TRBV12-4,-,TGTGCCAGCAGCCCCGGTGGAGTCCTGCAGTATTTT,CASSPGGVLQYF
TRBJ2-3,-,TRBV20-1,-,TGCAGTGCTAGGGCCGCCAAACAGGGCTCAACTAGAGCAGATACGCAGTATTTT,CSARAAKQGSTRADTQYF
TRBJ2-7,-,TRBV7-9,-,TGTGCCAGCACCCCCCCGGTACAGCCCCACGAGCAGTACTTC,CASTPPVQPHEQYF
TRBJ2-7,-,TRBV28,-,TGTGCCTGCCAAAACCCCTACGAGCAGTACTTC,CACQNPYEQYF
TRBJ2-7,-,TRBV29-1,-,TGCAGCGTTGCTTCGGTCCTCGGGGCGTACGAGCAGTACTTC,CSVASVLGAYEQYF
TRBJ2-7,few,TRBV5-1,TRBD2,TGCGCCAGCAGCTGGGCCGGGACTAGCGCTTCCTACGAGCAGTACTTC,CASSWAGTSASYEQYF
TRBJ2-5,-,TRBV19,TRBD1,TGTGCCAGTAGTCGGCGCCTACAGGGGGCAGGGCAAGAGACCCAGTACTTC,CASSRRLQGAGQETQYF
TRBJ2-1,-,TRBV7-9,TRBD2,TGTGCCAGCAGCTTAGTTGGACTAGCCCGCTCCTACAATGAGCAGTTCTTC,CASSLVGLARSYNEQFF
TRBJ2-7,few,TRBV3-1,-,TGTGCCAGCAGCCAAGATTATCGGGTGTACGAGCAGTACTTC,CASSQDYRVYEQYF
TRBJ1-5,-,TRBV12-3/TRBV12-4,-,TGTGCCAGCAGTAATATCAGGGTTCAGCCCCAGCATTTT,CASSNIRVQPQHF
TRBJ2-3,-,TRBV7-2,TRBD2,TGTGCCAGCAGCAAAATAGCGGGGGGGTTCACAGATACGCAGTATTTT,CASSKIAGGFTDTQYF
TRBJ2-7,few,TRBV10-3,-,TGTGCCATCAGTAACCAGGACACCCCCTACGAGCAGTACTTC,CAISNQDTPYEQYF
TRBJ2-5,few,TRBV4-2,-,TGTGCCAGCAGCCAGGGCCTTCTAGAGACCCAGTACTTC,CASSQGLLETQYF
TRBJ2-3,few,TRBV5-1,-,TGCGCCAGCAGCTCTCTAGGTAGCGAAGAGGTGTATTTT,CASSSLGSEEVYF
TRBJ1-2,few,TRBV11-2,-,TGTGCCAGCAGCTCCACGGGGGCACGTTCCTCCTATGGCTACACCTTC,CASSSTGARSSYGYTF
TRBJ2-7,-,TRBV7-9,-,TGTGCCAGCAGCTTTAATAGCAACTCCTACGAGCAGTACTTC,CASSFNSNSYEQYF
TRBJ2-1,few,TRBV7-9,TRBD2,TGTGCCAGCAGCTCGGGACGACTAGCGGAAGGCGGTAATGAGCAGTTCTTC,CASSSGRLAEGGNEQFF
TRBJ2-1,few,TRBV4-2,-,TGTGCCAGCAGCCAAGAACGGTCAGGAGCGGGCCACTCCTACAATGAGCAGTTCTTC,CASSQERSGAGHSYNEQFF
TRBJ2-1,-,TRBV9,TRBD1,TGTGCCAGCAGCGTTTCCGGGACAGGGGTCAATGAGCAGTTCTTC,CASSVSGTGVNEQFF
TRBJ2-7,-,TRBV12-5,TRBD1,TGTGCTAGTGGCCTAGTTGGGACAGTCTACGAGCAGTACTTC,CASGLVGTVYEQYF
TRBJ2-7,few,TRBV3-1,TRBD2,TGTGCCAGCAGTCCGTTCCCTAGCGGGAGGAGCGAGCAGTACTTC,CASSPFPSGRSEQYF
TRBJ2-5,few,TRBV7-2,-,TGTGCCAGCAGCTTCACTCCCGGATGGGGGGAGACCCAGTACTTC,CASSFTPGWGETQYF
TRBJ2-7,-,TRBV29-1,TRBD1,TGCAGCGTTAAGTCAGGGGGACCCTACGAGCAGTACTTC,CSVKSGGPYEQYF
TRBJ1-4,-,TRBV23-1,-,TGCGCCAGCAGGGTCTGGGCGGATGAAAAACTGTTTTTT,CASRVWADEKLFF
TRBJ2-3,few,TRBV6-2/TRBV6-3,-,TGTGCCAGCAGCCCAGCATGGGGCGGCTCAAATACGCAGTATTTT,CASSPAWGGSNTQYF
TRBJ2-3,few,TRBV2,-,TGTGCCAGCGGTGTGGGGAAGGCGGGTCAGTCAGATACGCAGTATTTT,CASGVGKAGQSDTQYF
TRBJ2-5,-,TRBV5-1,TRBD1,TGCGCCAGCAGCTTCCAGGGGGCCAGGGAGACCCAGTACTTC,CASSFQGARETQYF
TRBJ1-1,-,TRBV7-9,-,TGTGCCAGCAGCTTAGGGGGGACACAGAAGGGAGCTTTCTTT,CASSLGGTQKGAFF
TRBJ1-5,few,TRBV6-1,-,TGTGCCAGCAGTGAAGGGGGGGGCGGTCAGCCCCAGCATTTT,CASSEGGGGQPQHF
TRBJ2-2,-,TRBV29-1,-,TGCAGCGTCGGAGACAGGAACCCCGGGGAGCTGTTTTTT,CSVGDRNPGELFF
TRBJ2-7,few,TRBV12-3/TRBV12-4,-,TGTGCCAGCAGTTTAGGGGCAGGGGATTCAAACCACGAGCAGTACTTC,CASSLGAGDSNHEQYF
TRBJ2-1,few,TRBV9,TRBD2,TGTGCCAGCAGCTCCAGGGCGGTGAGCGGGAGGGGGAATGAGCAGTTCTTC,CASSSRAVSGRGNEQFF
TRBJ1-4,few,TRBV28,TRBD1,TGTGCCAGCAGCCATCGGACAGGGAGACTCAAGAGGGATGAAAAACTGTTTTTT,CASSHRTGRLKRDEKLFF
TRBJ2-1,-,TRBV11-2,TRBD2,TGTGCCAGCAGCGCGGGACTAGCGGGTCTAAGTGAGCAGTTCTTC,CASSAGLAGLSEQFF
TRBJ2-7,-,TRBV2,-,TGTGCCAGCACTCACAAGGGGGGATCGGGTTACGAGCAGTACTTC,CASTHKGGSGYEQYF
TRBJ2-5,few,TRBV29-1,-,TGCAGCGTTCGCGAGATTACACTCGAGACCCAGTACTTC,CSVREITLETQYF
TRBJ2-7,few,TRBV27,TRBD1,TGTGCCAGCAGTTTATCGAGTAGACAGGGTGTCTACGAACAGTACTTC,CASSLSSRQGVYEQYF
TRBJ2-1,-,TRBV13,TRBD2,TGTGCCAGCAGCTTTTGGACTAGCGGGAGAGAATCCTACAATGAGCAGTTCTTC,CASSFWTSGRESYNEQFF
TRBJ2-7,-,TRBV9,TRBD2,TGTGCCAGCAGCGTGGGGCTAGCGGGGGTCGAGCAGTACTTC,CASSVGLAGVEQYF
TRBJ1-3,few,TRBV11-2,-,TGTGCCAGCAGCTTTAGTCGGGGGGCAGTTGGAAACACCATATATTTT,CASSFSRGAVGNTIYF
TRBJ2-7,-,TRBV29-1,-,TGCAGCGTTGTACTACTAGGGTCCTACGAGCAGTACTTC,CSVVLLGSYEQYF
TRBJ2-1,few,TRBV20-1,-,TGCAGTGCTCAGAAGGCAGGGGATGAGCAGTTCTTC,CSAQKAGDEQFF